Listed here are 10 T cell receptor beta chains from one sample, sequenced in a study of cytomegalovirus exposure and HLA in healthy donors. The PCR used 60 Vbeta and 13 Jbeta primers. This table comes from immunoSEQ multiplex PCR, and its TCRdb copy is limited to in-frame clones, with some not included. This table has approximately 110,000 clones, roughly four fifths appearing once. The sample comprised PBMCs. These receptors were collected from a woman aged 60 to 75 in good health and CMV-seropositive.

The V call is TRBV7-2, the J call TRBJ1-2; 7 bases are a match to TRBD1. Per germline, CDR1 SGHTA and CDR2 FQGNSA. The CDR3 sequence is 15 residues long. Losses at the gene ends were 8 bases for V and 5 bases for J; bases not matched to a gene: 14. CDR3 amino acids: CASASRGGRGYGYTF. CDR3 nucleotide sequence: TGTGCCAGCGCATCACGGGGTGGCAGGGGGTATGGCTACACCTTC.

This chain joins TRBV6-5 and TRBJ1-3; the D is unclear. This CDR3 is built from 11 residues. Trimming shortened V by 8 bases and J by 7 bases, and 9 bases separated the two germline ends. From germline, CDR1 is MNHEY and CDR2 SVGAGI. CDR3 nucleotide sequence: TGTGCCAGCCAATACTATAACACCATATATTTT. This encodes CASQYYNTIYF.

This clone showed up just once. The chain has TRBV7-3 and TRBJ2-7, with D possibly matching TRBD2 (6 bases). Germline values: CDR1 SGHTA, CDR2 FQGTGA. The CDR3 has 14 amino acids. Trimming took 3 bases from V and 3 from J, leaving 12 bases between them. CDR3 region: CASSFGPGSYEQYF. The DNA of the CDR3 is TGTGCCAGCAGCTTTGGCCCCGGGAGCTACGAGCAGTACTTC.

With regard to this clone: Other DNA sequences in the sample encode the same CDR3. The CDR3 region has the DNA TGTGCCAGCAGCCCCGGGACCCGGCGGGGCTATGAGCAGTTCTTC. It specifies CASSPGTRRGYEQFF. The V call is TRBV7-3, the J call TRBJ2-1, with a possible D match to TRBD2 (6 bases). From germline, CDR1 is SGHTA and CDR2 FQGTGA. V was trimmed by 5 bases and J by 8 bases, leaving 19 bases between them. The CDR3 runs to 15 residues.

This clone turned up a few times. V and J are TRBV7-2 and TRBJ1-2, with D possibly matching TRBD1 (5 bases). Germline assignment: CDR1 SGHTA and CDR2 FQGNSA. The CDR3 is 16 residues long. Trimming cost V 5 bases and J 2 bases, with 18 bases left between them. The CDR3 region has the DNA TGTGCCAGCAGCCCAACCGGGGGGACCGCGAACTATGGCTACACCTTC. This gives the protein CASSPTGGTANYGYTF.

The J gene is TRBJ2-5, the V gene TRBV6-5; 7 bases are a match to TRBD1. The J call is uncertain, as TRBJ2-7 better fits the DNA end. Germline V gene lookup returns CDR1 MNHEY and CDR2 SVGAGI. CDR3 length equals 14 residues. CDR3 sequence (DNA): TGTGCCAGCAGTTACAAGGGGGCCTACTACGAGCAGTACTTC. Translating it yields CASSYKGAYYEQYF.

With regard to this clone: Other DNA sequences from this sample encode an identical CDR3 as well. The CDR3 coding sequence is TGTGCCTACTATAGGGGACATACATACAATGAGCAGTTCTTC. It encodes CAYYRGHTYNEQFF. The rearrangement links TRBV30 to TRBJ2-1, with D possibly being TRBD1 (6 bases). Germline CDR1 and CDR2: GTSNPN and SVGIG (reference sequence). The CDR3 is made up of 14 amino acids. V was trimmed by 7 bases and J by 4 bases, leaving 17 bases between them.

This CDR3 reads CASKRGGSSSPLHF. The CDR3 DNA is TGTGCCAGCAAACGGGGGGGTTCCAGTTCACCCCTCCACTTT. The chain employs TRBV27 and TRBJ1-6; possibly TRBD1 for D (5 bases). The length of the CDR3 is 14 residues. V was clipped by 7 bases and J by 9 bases, with 16 bases between them. Germline lookup yields CDR1 MNHEY and CDR2 SMNVEV (reference sequence).

J is TRBJ2-7 and V is TRBV4-3; 9 positions match TRBD2. Germline V gives CDR1 LGHNA, CDR2 YSLEER. This CDR3 region has 16 residues. Germline trimming cut 0 bases from V and 2 bases from J; bases unmatched to any gene: 5. The CDR3 DNA reads TGCGCCAGCAGCCAAGATCTAGGCGGGGGGGCCTACGAGCAGTACTTC. Its protein product is CASSQDLGGGAYEQYF.

CDR3 DNA sequence: TGTGCCAGCCTGAGACAGGGAAACTTTCCTGAAGCTTTCTTT. The encoded protein is CASLRQGNFPEAFF. The chain is built from TRBV19 and TRBJ1-1; 7 bases match TRBD1. V lost 9 bases, J lost 6 bases, and 13 bases stayed unmatched. CDR1 is LNHDA and CDR2 is SQIVND in the germline V gene (reference sequence). The CDR3 is 14 amino acids.